A single sample is the source of the 29 T cell receptor beta chains below, sequenced in a study of blood T cells in healthy people across ages. Primers used in a second PCR of about 7 to 12 cycles were a sample-barcoded 5' primer and a J-beta primer mix. From the 5' RACE reads, TCRdb called clonotypes with MiXCR, one entry per CDR3 protein. The table shows about 930,000 distinct CDR3 sequences, with about 29% occurring only once. A further study also used this sample, focusing on T cells of mothers and their children.

Sequenced material: blood. The receptor source for this set is a woman aged 40 to 50 in good health.

This clonotype was seen many times. The chain couples TRBV25-1 to TRBJ2-5, with TRBD1 identical over 10 bases. V was pared by 4 bases and J by 2 bases, with 13 bases of the junction left unmatched. Germline V gives CDR1 MGHDK, CDR2 SYGVNS. CDR3 size: 18 residues. CDR3 protein: CASSAPGGTGDRQETQYF. CDR3 nucleotide sequence: TGTGCCAGCAGTGCACCAGGGGGGACAGGGGATAGGCAAGAGACCCAGTACTTC. The complete variable domain, with remaining parts taken from reference TRBV25-1 and TRBJ2-5, reads EADIYQTPRYLVIGTGKKITLECSQTMGHDKMYWYQQDPGMELHLIHYSYGVNSTEKGDLSSESTVSRIRTEHFPLTLESARPSHTSQYLCASSAPGGTGDRQETQYFGPGTRLLVL.

This clonotype has just a few counts. The CDR3 region is CASSYTQGGEQYF. The DNA of the CDR3 is TGTGCCAGCAGCTACACGCAGGGCGGGGAGCAGTACTTC. J is TRBJ2-7 and V is TRBV27, with D perhaps given as TRBD1 or TRBD2 (5 bases each). Germline CDR1 reads MNHEY; CDR2 reads SMNVEV (reference sequence). CDR3 size: 13 residues. Trimming took 6 bases from V and 7 from J, leaving 16 bases between them.

This clonotype showed up just a few times. The rearrangement uses TRBV15 and TRBJ1-2, with D uncertain. Trimming removed 1 base at V and 4 bases at J, with 13 bases between. Germline CDR1 reads LNHNV; CDR2 reads YYDKDF (reference sequence). The CDR3 is 15 amino acids. The CDR3 sequence is CATSRAEGGVYGYTF. The CDR3 DNA is TGTGCCACCAGCAGAGCGGAGGGTGGGGTCTATGGCTACACCTTC.

This clonotype was seen at least ten times. V usage is TRBV5-1 and J usage is TRBJ2-7; 9 nucleotides align to TRBD2. The CDR3 has 16 residues. Germline assignment: CDR1 SGHRS and CDR2 YFSETQ. With V trimmed by 4 bases and J by 2 bases, 10 bases remained unmatched. The CDR3 is CASSPPSSGVAYEQYF. In DNA, the CDR3 is TGCGCCAGCAGCCCTCCCTCTAGCGGGGTCGCCTACGAGCAGTACTTC. The full variable domain, rest sourced from reference TRBV5-1 and TRBJ2-7, is KAGVTQTPRYLIKTRGQQVTLSCSPISGHRSVSWYQQTPGQGLQFLFEYFSETQRNKGNFPGRFSGRQFSNSRSEMNVSTLELGDSALYLCASSPPSSGVAYEQYFGPGTRLTVT.

This clonotype appeared many times. V is TRBV7-2 and J is TRBJ2-7, with D tentatively TRBD2 (6 bases). Germline loops: CDR1 SGHTA, CDR2 FQGNSA. CDR3 length: 15 residues. Between the trimmed V and J ends, which lost 0 bases and 5 bases, there was a span of 14 bases. The CDR3 loop is CASSLAAGPPDEQYF. The CDR3, as DNA: TGTGCCAGCAGCTTAGCGGCGGGGCCCCCCGACGAGCAGTACTTC. Complete variable domain (other parts from reference TRBV7-2 and TRBJ2-7): GAGVSQSPSNKVTEKGKDVELRCDPISGHTALYWYRQSLGQGLEFLIYFQGNSAPDKSGLPSDRFSAERTGGSVSTLTIQRTQQEDSAVYLCASSLAAGPPDEQYFGPGTRLTVT.

This clonotype has a handful of counts. J is TRBJ2-7 and V is TRBV7-2, with 7 bases fitting TRBD1. J lost 2 bases, V lost 3 bases, and 4 bases had no gene match. Germline assignment: CDR1 SGHTA and CDR2 FQGNSA. The CDR3 spans 14 residues. The CDR3 region has the DNA TGTGCCAGCAGCTTCGTCCAGGGGGCCTACGAGCAGTACTTC. This codes for CASSFVQGAYEQYF.

This clonotype came up a few times. The J gene is TRBJ2-2, the V gene TRBV15; 9 positions match TRBD2. CDR3 length equals 14 residues. The V gene end was trimmed by 6 bases and the J gene end by 2 bases; junction bases not matched to a gene: 1. Per germline, CDR1 LNHNV and CDR2 YYDKDF (reference sequence). CDR3 region: CATRGTSNTGELFF. In DNA form, the CDR3 reads TGTGCCACCAGAGGGACTAGCAACACCGGGGAGCTGTTTTTT.

This chain uses TRBV4-2 with TRBJ2-7; 10 positions match TRBD2. Germline V gives CDR1 LGHNA, CDR2 YNFKEQ. The CDR3 is 17 amino acids. With 2 bases clipped from V and 2 bases from J, the junction kept 9 bases outside the gene matches. The CDR3 DNA reads TGTGCCAGCAGCCAAATTCCCGGCACTAGCGGGGCCTACGAGCAGTACTTC. It yields the protein CASSQIPGTSGAYEQYF.

Notes on this clonotype: A much larger clonotype is one base distant, so this may be a read error. The J gene is TRBJ1-1, the V gene TRBV7-9; TRBD1 matches 8 bases. The CDR3 runs to 15 residues. The germline CDR1 and CDR2 sequences are SEHNR and FQNEAQ (reference sequence). V shed 5 bases, J shed 3 bases, and the junction held 8 bases outside the gene matches. CDR3: CASSPRTGIHTEAFF. The CDR3 region has the DNA TGTGCCAGCAGCCCCCGGACAGGGATACACACTGAAGCTTTCTTT.

This clonotype was observed many times. The CDR3 DNA reads TGTGCCAGCAGTATCGCCATAGCGGGGAAGGAGCAGTACTTC. Encoded protein: CASSIAIAGKEQYF. The V and J genes are TRBV6-5 and TRBJ2-7; TRBD2 aligns across 8 bases. The J segment lost 7 bases and the V segment lost 5 bases, leaving 10 bases of the junction unmatched. Germline loops: CDR1 MNHEY, CDR2 SVGAGI. The CDR3 is 14 amino acids.

A note on this clonotype: A much more abundant neighbour one base away suggests this may be a read error. The J gene is TRBJ2-1, the V gene TRBV12-3 or TRBV12-4; 11 nucleotides align to TRBD2. This CDR3 is built from 13 residues. CDR3 sequence: CASRLGTSGEQFF. As DNA, the CDR3 is TGTGCCAGCAGGTTAGGGACTAGCGGCGAGCAGTTCTTC.

This rearrangement joins TRBV20-1 to TRBJ1-1, with 7 bases fitting TRBD1. Germline CDR1 and CDR2: DFQATT and SNEGSKA (reference sequence). The J segment lost 10 bases and the V segment lost 2 bases, leaving 7 bases of the junction unmatched. The CDR3 has 12 residues. The CDR3, as DNA: TGCAGTGCTAGAAGGGGGGCAGGGGGAGCTTTCTTT. This gives the protein CSARRGAGGAFF.

Turning to this clonotype: The junction shows a germline mismatch at one end, possibly a read error. The chain has TRBV9 and TRBJ2-5; 11 positions agree with TRBD1. This CDR3 is built from 18 residues. Germline V gives CDR1 SGDLS, CDR2 YYNGEE. CDR3: CTSSSRIQPGQGEETQYF. The CDR3 coding sequence is TGTACCAGCAGTTCACGCATCCAACCGGGACAGGGGGAAGAGACCCAGTACTTC.

This clonotype was observed at least ten times. The V call is TRBV28, the J call TRBJ2-7; 7 nucleotides match TRBD1. J lost 0 bases, V lost 7 bases, and 9 bases had no gene match. The CDR3 spans 15 residues. CDR1 MDHEN and CDR2 SYDVKM come from the germline V gene. For the CDR3, the DNA is TGTGCCAGCATAACCATGAGGACAGGCTCCTACGAGCAGTACTTC. Residues: CASITMRTGSYEQYF.

The chain links TRBV12-3 or TRBV12-4 to TRBJ1-1, with 9 nucleotides matching TRBD1. With V trimmed by 7 bases and J by 5 bases, 8 bases remained unmatched. The length of the CDR3 is 14 residues. The chain's CDR3 is CASTRTGAGTEAFF. Here the CDR3 DNA reads TGTGCCAGCACCCGGACAGGGGCTGGGACTGAAGCTTTCTTT.

This clonotype came up a few times. This chain links TRBV7-2 with TRBJ2-5, with D tentatively TRBD2 (7 bases). The J call is uncertain, as TRBJ2-7 better fits the DNA end. Germline V lookup: CDR1 SGHTA, CDR2 FQGNSA. The CDR3 extends over 13 amino acids. CDR3 DNA sequence: TGTGCCAGCAGTTGGGGGGGGCAGAACGAGCAGTACTTC. This translates into CASSWGGQNEQYF.

This clonotype was picked up a small number of times. The rearrangement uses TRBV9 and TRBJ1-2, with 11 bases matching TRBD1. Looked up from germline, CDR1 is SGDLS and CDR2 is YYNGEE. The CDR3 covers 16 residues. V was clipped by 6 bases and J by 5 bases; unmatched bases: 12. The CDR3 DNA is TGTGCCAGCACCGCCCGGGGACAGGGGGTTTGGTATGGCTACACCTTC. Its protein is CASTARGQGVWYGYTF.

The chain employs TRBV4-1 and TRBJ2-7, with 7 bases fitting TRBD1. This CDR3 is built from 15 residues. V lost 1 base to trimming and J lost 6 bases; unmatched junction nucleotides: 9. Germline V gene lookup returns CDR1 MGHRA and CDR2 YSYEKL. CDR3 DNA sequence: TGCGCCAGCAGCCAAGGTGCCAGGGGGAGTAGCGAGCAGTACTTC. Translation gives CASSQGARGSSEQYF.

This chain links TRBV27 with TRBJ2-1, with D unclear. The CDR3 loop spans 14 amino acids. V dropped 7 bases and J dropped 1 base, with 11 bases sitting between them. Germline CDR1 is MNHEY and CDR2 is SMNVEV (reference sequence). In nucleotides, the CDR3 is TGTGCCAGCACCCAGACCTCATCCTACAATGAGCAGTTCTTC. This translates into CASTQTSSYNEQFF.

This clonotype was observed a few times. CDR3 DNA sequence: TGTGCCACCAGTGATAACAGGGGGATCAATCAGCCCCAGCATTTT. It yields the protein CATSDNRGINQPQHF. V gene TRBV24-1 combines with J gene TRBJ1-5; 8 bases align to TRBD1. Trimming removed 3 bases from V and 3 bases from J; junction bases left unmatched: 3. The CDR3 is 15 residues long. The V gene's germline CDR1 is KGHDR and CDR2 SFDVKD.

CDR3 residues: CASSQDISPRGPQHF. CDR3 coding DNA: TGCGCCAGCAGCCAAGATATTAGTCCCCGGGGGCCCCAGCATTTT. The chain is built from TRBV4-3 and TRBJ1-5; D gene uncertain. Germline assignment: CDR1 LGHNA and CDR2 YSLEER. The CDR3 extends over 15 amino acids. Between the trimmed V and J ends, which lost 0 bases and 9 bases, there was a span of 15 bases.

This rearrangement joins TRBV6-1 to TRBJ2-3; D call uncertain. Germline V gives CDR1 MNHNS, CDR2 SASEGT. The V gene lost 7 bases and the J gene lost 2 bases, with 13 bases spanning the gap. The CDR3 runs to 14 residues. Written as DNA, the CDR3 is TGTGCCAGCATTCTGACGATCTCCACAGATACGCAGTATTTT. Amino acid sequence: CASILTISTDTQYF.

This clonotype has a count of ten or more. The V call is TRBV7-2, the J call TRBJ1-5; D possibly corresponds to TRBD1 (6 bases). The CDR3 covers 16 residues. CDR1 is SGHTA, CDR2 FQGNSA, per germline. V gave up 1 base and J gave up 2 bases, with 12 bases separating them. CDR3 region: CASSLGHRVGNQPQHF. For the CDR3, the DNA is TGTGCCAGCAGCTTAGGTCACAGGGTCGGCAATCAGCCCCAGCATTTT. The full variable domain, rest sourced from reference TRBV7-2 and TRBJ1-5, is GAGVSQSPSNKVTEKGKDVELRCDPISGHTALYWYRQSLGQGLEFLIYFQGNSAPDKSGLPSDRFSAERTGGSVSTLTIQRTQQEDSAVYLCASSLGHRVGNQPQHFGDGTRLSIL.

The chain couples TRBV5-1 to TRBJ2-7; TRBD1 is a possible D gene (6 bases). There are 16 residues in the CDR3. Germline V gene data show CDR1 as SGHRS and CDR2 as YFSETQ. The V and J ends lost 0 bases and 7 bases respectively, with 20 bases between them. The CDR3 is CASSLGAGANYNEQYF. The CDR3 DNA is TGCGCCAGCAGCTTGGGGGCAGGGGCCAACTACAATGAGCAGTACTTC.

This clonotype was seen ten or more times. This chain uses TRBV20-1 with TRBJ2-7, with a possible D match to TRBD2 (6 bases). This CDR3 region has 11 residues. V lost 7 bases and J lost 3, with 10 bases in between. CDR1 is DFQATT and CDR2 is SNEGSKA in the germline V gene (reference sequence). CDR3 DNA: TGCAGTGTGGAGGGAATCTACGAGCAGTACTTC. This gives the protein CSVEGIYEQYF.

There are many counts of this clonotype. The CDR3 loop is CATSPPQDVSSYNEQFF. In DNA form, the CDR3 reads TGTGCCACCAGCCCTCCCCAGGACGTTAGCTCCTACAATGAGCAGTTCTTC. This chain joins TRBV15 and TRBJ2-1; D is uncertain. The CDR3 has 17 amino acids. The germline V and J ends were trimmed by 5 bases and 0 bases, with 17 bases remaining between them. Germline V gives CDR1 LNHNV, CDR2 YYDKDF (reference sequence).

Ten or more counts support this clonotype. V usage is TRBV29-1 and J usage is TRBJ2-7, with D uncertain. CDR3 length: 13 amino acids. Germline V CDR1 and CDR2: SQVTM, ANQGSEA. Trimming left V 4 bases short and J 9 bases short, with 19 bases between. CDR3 bases: TGCAGCGTTGGTTCGCCCCAGCGACACGGGCAGTACTTC. Its translation is CSVGSPQRHGQYF.

This clonotype appeared a few times. The final CDR3 position lacks the conserved phenylalanine or tryptophan, pointing to a likely read error. DNA for the CDR3: TGCGCCAGCAGCCCGCAGGGCCAAACCTACGAGCAGTACAAA. This codes for CASSPQGQTYEQYK. The V call is TRBV5-1, the J call TRBJ2-7; the D gene is possibly TRBD1 (5 bases). V was trimmed by 4 bases and J by 2 bases, leaving 13 bases between them. This CDR3 is built from 14 residues. The germline V gene has CDR1 SGHRS and CDR2 YFSETQ.

The chain combines TRBV28 with TRBJ1-5; a possible D gene is TRBD1 (5 bases). V lost 3 bases and J 0 bases, leaving 12 bases between the germline ends. Germline V gene lookup returns CDR1 MDHEN and CDR2 SYDVKM. The CDR3 contains 16 residues. In DNA, the CDR3 is TGTGCCAGCAGTTTGAGGGGCGGGTATAGCAATCAGCCCCAGCATTTT. Translating gives CASSLRGGYSNQPQHF.